The 28 T cell receptor beta chains below were found in one sample sequenced in a study of human T cells and chemical hapten exposure (dated by TCRdb to the early 2020s). The sample's time point, from its label and the paper: patch test 1, 2 weeks after DPC sensitization. According to the study, the label for this sample's treatment or condition signals: therapeutic diphenylcyclopropenone sensitization with weekly scalp DPC. Library method: RACE. Instrument used: NextSeq 500. TCRdb passed the public sequencing reads through fastp at Q25 and MiXCR, retaining productive beta sequences. Entries are consolidated by CDR3 protein sequence, retaining the most common genes and DNA. Across this sample there are 11,000 to 15,000 distinct CDR3 sequences, with 16% seen only once. Around 6.7% of the sample is held by the ten biggest clonotypes. Source: whole blood, taken in connection with sensitization to the hapten diphenylcyclopropenone (DPC). Source of these receptors: a woman in her 30s with alopecia areata. Some clones in this sample may be carry-over from other donors' samples.

This clonotype showed up many times. J is TRBJ1-1 and V is TRBV6-6, with TRBD1 identical over 11 bases. The junction had 8 bases not matched to a gene; V was cut back by 0 bases and J by 5 bases. The CDR3 is made up of 17 amino acids. Germline V gene lookup returns CDR1 MNHNY and CDR2 SVGAGI (reference sequence). CDR3 sequence reads: CASSYSRSGQGDTEAFF. Written as DNA, the CDR3 is TGTGCCAGCAGTTACTCACGATCGGGACAGGGGGATACTGAAGCTTTCTTT.

The chain employs TRBV18 and TRBJ1-1; possibly TRBD1 for D (5 bases). In germline, CDR1 is KGHSH, CDR2 LQKENI. The CDR3 spans 14 residues. With 6 bases removed from V and 1 base from J, the gap between germline ends came to 12 bases. As DNA, the CDR3 is TGTGCCAGCTCCCCCGCCCAGGGGAACACTGAAGCTTTCTTT. This encodes CASSPAQGNTEAFF.

This clonotype counts as medium-sized. The chain combines TRBV9 with TRBJ1-6; TRBD1 might be the D (6 bases). Trimming pared 4 bases from V and 7 bases from J, leaving 15 bases between. The germline V gene has CDR1 SGDLS and CDR2 YYNGEE. CDR3 length: 15 residues. In DNA form, the CDR3 reads TGTGCCAGCAGCCTCAACAGGGTTAACAATTCACCCCTCCACTTT. Protein: CASSLNRVNNSPLHF.

In its sample, this clonotype was seen a few times. The chain is built from TRBV6-6 and TRBJ2-7, with a tentative D call TRBD2 (6 bases). The CDR3 is made up of 12 amino acids. The ends were cut back, 7 bases at V and 3 bases at J, with 10 bases in the middle. Germline V gene lookup returns CDR1 MNHNY and CDR2 SVGAGI (reference sequence). DNA of the CDR3: TGTGCCAGCACCAAGGAGGGCTACGAGCAGTACTTC. Amino acid sequence: CASTKEGYEQYF.

This chain joins TRBV18 and TRBJ2-7; no definite D call. The CDR3 runs 14 residues. Trimming took 1 base from V and 2 from J, leaving 9 bases between them. Germline V gives CDR1 KGHSH, CDR2 LQKENI. Written as DNA, the CDR3 is TGTGCCAGCTCACCACTACCCGGCCCCTACGAGCAGTACGTC. Amino acids: CASSPLPGPYEQYV.

This clonotype has at least ten counts. The chain employs TRBV9 and TRBJ1-6; weak D call: TRBD1 (5 bases). This CDR3 is 14 amino acids long. V lost 1 base, J lost 5 bases, and 7 bases lay in between. Germline V gene data show CDR1 as SGDLS and CDR2 as YYNGEE. This chain's CDR3 is CASSVRGNNSPLHF. For the CDR3, the DNA is TGTGCCAGCAGCGTAAGGGGAAATAATTCACCCCTCCACTTT.

This clonotype was seen more than once but under ten times. V usage is TRBV18 and J usage is TRBJ2-6; D not certain. The germline gives CDR1 KGHSH, CDR2 LQKENI. The length of the CDR3 is 16 residues. The V and J ends lost 4 bases and 0 bases respectively, with 10 bases between them. As DNA, the CDR3 is TGTGCCAGCTCACTACGCGACATCTCTGGGGCCAACGTCCTGACTTTC. This translates into CASSLRDISGANVLTF.

J is TRBJ1-2 and V is TRBV11-2; TRBD1 matches 7 bases. Germline V gene sequence: CDR1 SGHAT, CDR2 FQNNGV. Unmatched junction bases numbered 13, after V lost 1 base and J lost 2 bases. This CDR3 contains 18 residues. The CDR3 DNA follows: TGTGCCAGCAGCTTAGTGGGCGCCGGGACAGAGGCGAACTATGGCTACACCTTC. Amino acid sequence: CASSLVGAGTEANYGYTF. The whole variable domain, remainder taken from reference TRBV11-2 and TRBJ1-2, is EAGVAQSPRYKIIEKRQSVAFWCNPISGHATLYWYQQILGQGPKLLIQFQNNGVVDDSQLPKDRFSAERLKGVDSTLKIQPAKLEDSAVYLCASSLVGAGTEANYGYTFGSGTRLTVV.

There are many counts of this clonotype. This chain uses TRBV29-1 with TRBJ2-7; 8 positions agree with TRBD2. The CDR3 covers 12 residues. From germline, CDR1 is SQVTM and CDR2 ANQGSEA. The V segment lost 6 bases and the J segment 2 bases; nucleotides outside the gene matches: 3. The DNA for the CDR3 is TGCAGCGTGGTAGCGGGGCCCTACGAGCAGTACTTC. Its translation is CSVVAGPYEQYF.

This clonotype was seen at least ten times. The chain employs TRBV9 and TRBJ1-6; the D gene is possibly TRBD1 (5 bases). V lost 4 bases, J lost 11 bases, and 19 bases lay in between. CDR1 SGDLS and CDR2 YYNGEE come from the germline V gene. This CDR3 contains 15 residues. CDR3 region: CASSSTDSGLTPLHF. The CDR3, as DNA: TGTGCCAGCAGCTCTACAGACAGTGGGCTCACACCCCTCCACTTT.

The sample holds a few counts of this clonotype. The genes are TRBV5-1 and TRBJ2-7, with D perhaps being TRBD1 or TRBD2 (5 bases each). This CDR3 has 14 residues. Germline V gene sequence: CDR1 SGHRS, CDR2 YFSETQ. V lost 2 bases, J lost 2 bases, and 11 bases lay in between. CDR3 loop: CASSLGDGTYEQYF. Here the CDR3 DNA reads TGCGCCAGCAGCTTAGGGGACGGAACCTACGAGCAGTACTTC.

Comment on this clonotype: A read error is possible here, since a much larger clone lies one base away. The chain uses TRBV2 and TRBJ1-6, with 10 bases identical to TRBD1. This CDR3 contains 14 residues. Germline lookup yields CDR1 SNHLY and CDR2 FYNNEI. J lost 10 bases, V lost 7 bases, and 7 bases had no gene match. The DNA of the CDR3 is TGTGCCAGCACCTGGACAGGGGGTGACTCACCCCTCCACTTT. Protein sequence: CASTWTGGDSPLHF.

This clonotype showed up many times. The V gene is TRBV6-5, the J gene TRBJ2-1, with D possibly being TRBD1 (6 bases). The CDR3 is 16 residues long. The V end was cut by 4 bases, the J end by 3 bases, with 16 bases between. CDR1 MNHEY and CDR2 SVGAGI come from the germline V gene. The CDR3 nucleotides are TGTGCCAGCAGTTCAAGGACAGTCGTGGACTACAATGAGCAGTTCTTC. Amino acid sequence: CASSSRTVVDYNEQFF.

The rearrangement uses TRBV28 and TRBJ2-1; D may be TRBD1 (5 bases). CDR1 is MDHEN and CDR2 is SYDVKM in the germline V gene. V gave up 7 bases and J gave up 4 bases, with 14 bases separating them. CDR3 length: 14 amino acids. CDR3 loop: CASNPVDRYNEQFF. The CDR3 region has the DNA TGTGCCAGCAATCCCGTCGACAGATACAATGAGCAGTTCTTC.

This clonotype was found once. The rearrangement joins TRBV29-1 to TRBJ1-2; a possible D gene is TRBD1 (6 bases). The V and J ends lost 7 bases and 0 bases respectively, with 9 bases between them. The CDR3 is made up of 12 amino acids. Germline-derived CDR1 and CDR2 are SQVTM and ANQGSEA. The CDR3 spells CSGGQTNYGYTF. Written as DNA, the CDR3 is TGCAGCGGTGGACAGACTAACTATGGCTACACCTTC.

This clonotype was picked up many times. The rearrangement links TRBV11-2 to TRBJ1-3; D remains ambiguous. V lost 0 bases to trimming and J lost 0 bases, with 12 bases between them. In germline, CDR1 is SGHAT, CDR2 FQNNGV. This CDR3 comprises 17 residues. The CDR3 protein is CASSLDLVKSSGNTIYF. The DNA of the CDR3 is TGTGCCAGCAGCTTAGATTTGGTTAAGAGCTCTGGAAACACCATATATTTT. Variable domain in full (rest from reference TRBV11-2 and TRBJ1-3): EAGVAQSPRYKIIEKRQSVAFWCNPISGHATLYWYQQILGQGPKLLIQFQNNGVVDDSQLPKDRFSAERLKGVDSTLKIQPAKLEDSAVYLCASSLDLVKSSGNTIYFGEGSWLTVV.

The J gene is TRBJ1-5, the V gene TRBV28, with D possibly TRBD1 on 5 matching bases. The CDR3 has 12 residues. Germline V gene lookup returns CDR1 MDHEN and CDR2 SYDVKM. V was pared by 10 bases and J by 4 bases, with 11 bases between. Here the CDR3 reads CATRQPNQPQHF. In nucleotides, the CDR3 is TGTGCCACGCGACAGCCAAATCAGCCCCAGCATTTT.

At least ten counts were recorded for this clonotype. The rearrangement joins TRBV7-9 to TRBJ2-1, with 13 bases fitting TRBD2. There are 15 residues in the CDR3. Trimming took 5 bases from V and 7 from J; bases not matched to a gene: 5. Germline CDR1 SEHNR, CDR2 FQNEAQ (reference sequence). The CDR3 nucleotides read TGTGCCAGCAGCACCGGGACTAGCGGGGTTAATGAGCAGTTCTTC. As protein: CASSTGTSGVNEQFF.

This rearrangement joins TRBV24-1 to TRBJ2-1; unclear D gene. The CDR3 is 12 amino acids. The germline gives CDR1 KGHDR, CDR2 SFDVKD. V was shortened by 0 bases and J by 6 bases, with 2 bases between the two germline ends. The CDR3 region has the DNA TGTGCCACCAGTGATTTGCTCAATGAGCAGTTCTTC. Translation gives CATSDLLNEQFF.

Many counts were recorded for this clonotype. The genes are TRBV4-2 and TRBJ2-3; D possibly corresponds to TRBD2 (5 bases). This CDR3 is built from 13 residues. Germline V gene data show CDR1 as LGHNA and CDR2 as YNFKEQ. Trimming took 8 bases from V and 1 from J, leaving 10 bases between them. The CDR3, as DNA: TGTGCCAGCTGGTCCGGGGGCACAGATACGCAGTATTTT. The encoded protein is CASWSGGTDTQYF.

The chain couples TRBV29-1 to TRBJ2-3; 8 nucleotides line up with TRBD1. This CDR3 region has 14 residues. Trimming removed 6 bases from V and 1 base from J; junction bases left unmatched: 6. CDR1 is SQVTM, CDR2 ANQGSEA, per germline. CDR3: CSVNRGIGTDTQYF. The CDR3, as DNA: TGCAGCGTGAACAGGGGGATTGGCACAGATACGCAGTATTTT.

In its sample, this clonotype ranks as medium-sized. The chain has TRBV20-1 and TRBJ2-5; TRBD1 agrees at 10 bases. V shed 5 bases and J 4 bases; nucleotides not matched to a gene: 13. The CDR3 is made up of 16 amino acids. Germline V gives CDR1 DFQATT, CDR2 SNEGSKA (reference sequence). DNA for the CDR3: TGCAGTGCTGAACAACCAAACCGGGACAGGGGAGAGACCCAGTACTTC. As protein: CSAEQPNRDRGETQYF.

This clonotype was observed at least ten times. The gene calls are TRBV10-2 and TRBJ1-4, with 7 bases that match TRBD1. Germline-derived CDR1 and CDR2 are WSHSY and SAAADI. V lost 7 bases, J lost 6 bases, and 11 bases stayed unmatched. This CDR3 region has 15 residues. The CDR3, as DNA: TGCGCCAGCAACCAAGACAGGGTTAAGGATGAAAAACTGTTTTTT. Translating it yields CASNQDRVKDEKLFF.

The CDR3 loop reads CASSLSKPEAFF. The CDR3 DNA sequence: TGTGCCAGCAGCTTATCGAAACCTGAAGCTTTCTTT. The chain employs TRBV13 and TRBJ1-1; D is ambiguous. Trimming cost V 2 bases and J 6 bases, with 7 bases left between them. CDR3 size: 12 residues. Germline loops: CDR1 PRHDT, CDR2 FYEKMQ (reference sequence).

By frequency in the sample, this clonotype is medium-sized. The chain employs TRBV12-3 or TRBV12-4 and TRBJ2-2; no clear D gene. With 2 bases removed from V and 6 bases from J, the gap between germline ends came to 10 bases. This CDR3 is built from 14 residues. The CDR3 sequence is CASSLSRPAGELFF. DNA of the CDR3: TGTGCCAGCAGTTTATCCCGGCCCGCCGGGGAGCTGTTTTTT.

This clonotype was detected a few times. The chain employs TRBV7-6 and TRBJ1-3; 9 bases match TRBD1. CDR1 is SGHVS and CDR2 is FNYEAQ in the germline V gene. Trimming at V came to 5 bases and at J to 0 bases, leaving 5 bases not matched to a gene. The CDR3 has 16 amino acids. The CDR3 DNA is TGTGCCAGCAGCCTCCTGGGACAGGGCTCTGGAAACACCATATATTTT. Translated: CASSLLGQGSGNTIYF.

This clonotype occurred many times. The CDR3 is CASSLSGGDNEQFF. The DNA of the CDR3 is TGCGCCAGCAGCCTTAGCGGGGGGGACAATGAGCAGTTCTTC. The gene calls are TRBV5-1 and TRBJ2-1, with TRBD2 matching over 11 bases. Unmatched junction bases numbered 2, after V lost 4 bases and J lost 5 bases. CDR1 and CDR2 from the germline V gene are SGHRS and YFSETQ. There are 14 residues in the CDR3.

By sample fraction, this clonotype is medium-sized (0.01 to 0.1%). The chain employs TRBV11-2 and TRBJ2-2, with 7 nucleotides matching TRBD2. Germline V gene lookup returns CDR1 SGHAT and CDR2 FQNNGV. CDR3 length: 15 residues. J gave up 4 bases and V 7 bases, and 9 bases lay outside the gene matches. The CDR3 protein is CASTPWGGGTGELFF. For the CDR3, the DNA is TGTGCCAGCACCCCATGGGGCGGGGGCACCGGGGAGCTGTTTTTT.